Listed here are 31 T cell receptor beta chains from one sample, sequenced in a study of blood T cell repertoires in COVID-19. Clones were read by immunoSEQ multiplex PCR, and TCRdb kept only the in-frame ones, dropping some. The table shows 250,000 to 300,000 clones, with 70% to 90% occurring only once. The sequenced material came from peripheral blood. The receptor set was obtained from a man younger than 30 with active or convalescent COVID-19.

The V and J genes are TRBV5-1 and TRBJ2-3; D not certain. The germline gives CDR1 SGHRS, CDR2 YFSETQ. The CDR3 runs 15 residues. Trimming took off 4 bases at V and 1 base at J, with 13 bases between the two ends. CDR3: CASSAGVYGTDTQYF. The CDR3 DNA reads as TGCGCCAGCAGCGCTGGAGTCTACGGCACAGATACGCAGTATTTT. The variable domain in full, completed from reference TRBV5-1 and TRBJ2-3, reads KAGVTQTPRYLIKTRGQQVTLSCSPISGHRSVSWYQQTPGQGLQFLFEYFSETQRNKGNFPGRFSGRQFSNSRSEMNVSTLELGDSALYLCASSAGVYGTDTQYFGPGTRLTVL.

The V gene is TRBV9, the J gene TRBJ2-7; D unclear. The CDR3 contains 14 residues. V lost 7 bases and J lost 2, with 16 bases in between. Germline V gene sequence: CDR1 SGDLS, CDR2 YYNGEE. The CDR3 DNA sequence: TGTGCCAGCGGCCGTTCCCCTTTACCCTACGAGCAGTACTTC. It specifies CASGRSPLPYEQYF.

The CDR3 DNA follows: TGTGCCAGTAGGCCGGGACAGGGTAGCAATCAGCCCCAGCATTTT. Its protein product is CASRPGQGSNQPQHF. The chain has TRBV19 and TRBJ1-5, with 9 bases fitting TRBD1. Germline assignment: CDR1 LNHDA and CDR2 SQIVND (reference sequence). V was clipped by 6 bases and J by 0 bases; unmatched bases: 3. The CDR3 sequence is 15 residues long.

The chain has TRBV6-6 and TRBJ2-5, with TRBD2 matching 14 bases. With 5 bases clipped from V and 0 bases from J, the junction kept 8 bases outside the gene matches. From germline, CDR1 is MNHNY and CDR2 SVGAGI (reference sequence). The CDR3 is 18 residues long. The CDR3 bases are TGTGCCAGCAGTCACGTACGGACTAGCGGGGGGTACCAAGAGACCCAGTACTTC. Translating it yields CASSHVRTSGGYQETQYF.

This sequence joins TRBV6-1 and TRBJ1-4; D not resolved. Per germline, CDR1 MNHNS and CDR2 SASEGT. The CDR3 runs 15 residues. V lost 3 bases and J 8 bases, leaving 16 bases between the germline ends. DNA of the CDR3: TGTGCCAGCAGTGACCTTATGAGCGGTTCCGAAAAACTGTTTTTT. It is translated as CASSDLMSGSEKLFF.

The rearrangement links TRBV19 to TRBJ1-1; 11 bases line up with TRBD1. The CDR3 is 14 amino acids. The ends lost 7 bases at V and 7 bases at J; junction bases unmatched: 8. The germline V gene has CDR1 LNHDA and CDR2 SQIVND (reference sequence). The CDR3 loop reads CASTAGQGAGEAFF. In nucleotides, the CDR3 is TGTGCCAGTACTGCCGGACAGGGGGCTGGTGAAGCTTTCTTT.

The chain uses TRBV27 and TRBJ1-2, with TRBD1 matching 8 bases. The V gene end was trimmed by 5 bases and the J gene end by 4 bases; junction bases not matched to a gene: 6. Germline-derived CDR1 and CDR2 are MNHEY and SMNVEV (reference sequence). The CDR3 runs 14 residues. The CDR3 region has the DNA TGTGCCAGCAGTACCCGCAGGGGGCTCTATGGCTACACCTTC. Translated: CASSTRRGLYGYTF.

The chain combines TRBV7-9 with TRBJ1-4; D is ambiguous. This CDR3 region has 12 residues. CDR1 is SEHNR and CDR2 is FQNEAQ in the germline V gene (reference sequence). Deletions cut 3 bases from V and 8 bases from J, with 7 bases between. Here the CDR3 reads CASSFGEEKLFF. As DNA, the CDR3 is TGTGCCAGCAGCTTCGGGGAAGAAAAACTGTTTTTT. The complete variable domain, with remaining parts taken from reference TRBV7-9 and TRBJ1-4, reads DTGVSQNPRHKITKRGQNVTFRCDPISEHNRLYWYRQTLGQGPEFLTYFQNEAQLEKSRLLSDRFSAERPKGSFSTLEIQRTEQGDSAMYLCASSFGEEKLFFGSGTQLSVL.

In DNA, the CDR3 is TGTGCTAGTGGTTTGGGACAGTTCAATCAGCCCCAGCATTTT. Its translation is CASGLGQFNQPQHF. The rearrangement links TRBV12-5 to TRBJ1-5; possibly TRBD1 for D (5 bases). V shed 1 base and J shed 3 bases, with 7 bases lying between them. Germline V gene sequence: CDR1 LGHNT, CDR2 FRNRAP. The CDR3 spans 14 residues.

The rearrangement uses TRBV5-1 and TRBJ1-2; D is perhaps TRBD1 (6 bases). Germline CDR1 is SGHRS and CDR2 is YFSETQ. Trimming removed 5 bases from V and 6 bases from J, with 11 bases in between. The CDR3 spans 12 residues. The CDR3 sequence: CASRYEGDGYTF. The CDR3 region has the DNA TGCGCCAGCAGATATGAGGGGGATGGCTACACCTTC.

This clone has a single count. V gene TRBV5-1 combines with J gene TRBJ2-5, with 8 bases that match TRBD2. Germline-derived CDR1 and CDR2 are SGHRS and YFSETQ. The CDR3 consists of 15 residues. V dropped 0 bases and J dropped 4; count of bases not matched to a gene: 5. CDR3 DNA sequence: TGCGCCAGCAGCTTGGACGCCGCGGGAGGAGAGACCCAGTACTTC. This translates into CASSLDAAGGETQYF.

The chain carries TRBV4-1 and TRBJ1-2, with D unresolved. V lost 0 bases and J 0 bases, leaving 11 bases between the germline ends. The CDR3 loop spans 16 amino acids. Germline loops: CDR1 MGHRA, CDR2 YSYEKL. The CDR3 spells CASSQEPTRTNYGYTF. In DNA form, the CDR3 reads TGCGCCAGCAGCCAAGAGCCGACTCGCACTAACTATGGCTACACCTTC.

A few counts support this clone. The chain uses TRBV3-1 (or the pseudogene TRBV3-2) and TRBJ2-2; D gene unclear. This CDR3 has 16 residues. Trimming pared 0 bases from V and 6 bases from J, leaving 14 bases between. The V gene's germline CDR1 is LGHDT and CDR2 YNNKEL (reference sequence). In DNA form, the CDR3 reads TGTGCCAGCAGCCAAGATCGTGTGGGCAGCCCCGGGGAGCTGTTTTTT. Translation gives CASSQDRVGSPGELFF.

V and J are TRBV24-1 and TRBJ2-2, with D maybe TRBD1 (6 bases). Per germline, CDR1 KGHDR and CDR2 SFDVKD. V lost 3 bases to trimming and J lost 8 bases, with 12 bases between them. The length of the CDR3 is 14 residues. The CDR3 region is CATSDDRFSGELFF. Written as DNA, the CDR3 is TGTGCCACCAGTGATGACAGGTTTTCGGGGGAGCTGTTTTTT.

This chain joins TRBV6-5 and TRBJ1-5, with D uncertain. The ends were cut back, 3 bases at V and 7 bases at J, with 13 bases in the middle. The CDR3 contains 14 residues. Germline CDR1 and CDR2: MNHEY and SVGAGI. For the CDR3, the DNA is TGTGCCAGCAGTTATAGGAGGCAGAGCCAGCCCCAGCATTTT. Residues: CASSYRRQSQPQHF.

The chain couples TRBV28 to TRBJ2-5; 11 bases agree with TRBD2. Germline V gene data show CDR1 as MDHEN and CDR2 as SYDVKM. The CDR3 sequence is 15 residues long. Losses at the gene ends were 7 bases for V and 5 bases for J; bases not matched to a gene: 9. The CDR3 here is CASTWRLAGWETQYF. Here the CDR3 DNA reads TGTGCCAGCACCTGGAGACTAGCGGGGTGGGAGACCCAGTACTTC.

The chain couples TRBV5-1 to TRBJ2-5; D is perhaps TRBD1 (5 bases). Trimming stripped 0 bases from V and 3 bases from J, with 18 bases between. Germline V CDR1 and CDR2: SGHRS, YFSETQ. The CDR3 covers 17 residues. In DNA form, the CDR3 reads TGCGCCAGCAGCTTGGATAGGGGCCGGTCACGCAAAGAGACCCAGTACTTC. Its protein product is CASSLDRGRSRKETQYF.

This sequence joins TRBV19 and TRBJ1-6; no definite D call. V gave up 2 bases and J gave up 5 bases, with 13 bases separating them. The CDR3 has 16 residues. The germline V gene has CDR1 LNHDA and CDR2 SQIVND (reference sequence). The CDR3: CASSISRGEDNSPLHF. CDR3 bases: TGTGCCAGTAGTATATCCCGTGGAGAGGATAATTCACCCCTCCACTTT.

J is TRBJ2-7 and V is TRBV6-2 or TRBV6-3, with a weak D call TRBD2 (6 bases). With 4 bases removed from V and 2 bases from J, the gap between germline ends came to 21 bases. CDR3 length: 17 amino acids. Germline lookup yields CDR1 MNHEY and CDR2 SVGEGT. The CDR3 region is CASSLNRIAVTTYEQYF. The CDR3 DNA follows: TGTGCCAGCAGTTTAAACCGCATAGCGGTCACCACCTACGAGCAGTACTTC.

This clone was counted once. V gene TRBV19 combines with J gene TRBJ2-3; D is unclear. Per germline, CDR1 LNHDA and CDR2 SQIVND (reference sequence). This CDR3 has 12 amino acids. Trimming cost V 3 bases and J 6 bases, with 7 bases left between them. The CDR3 DNA reads as TGTGCCAGTAGTATTGGTCGGGATACGCAGTATTTT. It specifies CASSIGRDTQYF.

The chain joins TRBV5-1 to TRBJ1-1, with a possible D match to TRBD1 (6 bases). The V gene's germline CDR1 is SGHRS and CDR2 YFSETQ. V was cut by 2 bases and J by 4 bases, with 21 bases left in between. This CDR3 is built from 17 residues. The CDR3: CASSFGRSRGLGTEAFF. CDR3 DNA: TGCGCCAGCAGCTTTGGTAGATCCAGGGGCCTGGGCACTGAAGCTTTCTTT.

This chain uses TRBV6-5 with TRBJ2-7; tentative D call: TRBD1 (6 bases). The germline CDR1 and CDR2 sequences are MNHEY and SVGAGI. This CDR3 comprises 15 residues. With 2 bases removed from V and 6 bases from J, the gap between germline ends came to 17 bases. CDR3: CASSYRDTPGLEQYF. Here the CDR3 DNA reads TGTGCCAGCAGTTACAGGGACACCCCAGGACTCGAGCAGTACTTC.

The chain uses TRBV9 and TRBJ1-1, with a weak D call TRBD1 (5 bases). The CDR3 is 14 residues long. Between the trimmed V and J ends, which lost 4 bases and 4 bases, there was a span of 14 bases. From germline, CDR1 is SGDLS and CDR2 YYNGEE. The CDR3: CASSPELGGTEAFF. The CDR3 coding sequence is TGTGCCAGCAGCCCAGAACTCGGGGGCACTGAAGCTTTCTTT.

As regards this clone: This sample includes further DNA sequences coding for the same CDR3. This chain links TRBV24-1 with TRBJ2-3; D may be TRBD1 (5 bases). Deletions cut 4 bases from V and 0 bases from J, with 10 bases between. Germline V lookup: CDR1 KGHDR, CDR2 SFDVKD. The CDR3 loop spans 15 amino acids. CDR3 residues: CATSDLDSSTDTQYF. The CDR3 DNA reads TGTGCCACCAGTGACTTAGACAGCAGCACAGATACGCAGTATTTT.

The rearrangement links TRBV19 to TRBJ2-1; 7 bases align to TRBD2. V dropped 4 bases and J dropped 6; count of bases not matched to a gene: 9. The germline V gene encodes CDR1 LNHDA and CDR2 SQIVND (reference sequence). The CDR3 consists of 15 residues. This chain's CDR3 is CASSTTSAPGNEQFF. The CDR3 nucleotides are TGTGCCAGTAGTACTACTAGCGCCCCGGGCAATGAGCAGTTCTTC. The full variable domain, in which reference TRBV19 and TRBJ2-1 provide the parts outside the CDR3, is DGGITQSPKYLFRKEGQNVTLSCEQNLNHDAMYWYRQDPGQGLRLIYYSQIVNDFQKGDIAEGYSVSREKKESFPLTVTSAQKNPTAFYLCASSTTSAPGNEQFFGPGTRLTVL.

The chain is built from TRBV5-1 and TRBJ2-1; D is perhaps TRBD2 (7 bases). The germline gives CDR1 SGHRS, CDR2 YFSETQ. The CDR3 contains 13 residues. The V gene lost 1 base and the J gene lost 8 bases, with 10 bases spanning the gap. The CDR3 spells CASSLREGDEQFF. In DNA form, the CDR3 reads TGCGCCAGCAGCTTGAGGGAGGGGGATGAGCAGTTCTTC.

V and J are TRBV14 and TRBJ2-5; D possibly corresponds to TRBD2 (5 bases). Trimming took 2 bases from V and 4 from J, leaving 11 bases between them. Per the germline V gene, CDR1 is SGHDN and CDR2 is FVKESK. The length of the CDR3 is 14 residues. CDR3 amino acids: CASSQLASGETQYF. In DNA, the CDR3 is TGTGCCAGCAGCCAACTAGCATCGGGAGAGACCCAGTACTTC.

With respect to this clone: The sample holds other DNA sequences that translate to the same CDR3. The chain uses TRBV4-1 and TRBJ2-3; D remains ambiguous. The CDR3 length is 14 residues. With 1 base removed from V and 0 bases from J, the gap between germline ends came to 5 bases. Germline CDR1 is MGHRA and CDR2 is YSYEKL. CDR3 residues: CASSQGASTDTQYF. The CDR3 coding sequence is TGCGCCAGCAGCCAAGGAGCTAGCACAGATACGCAGTATTTT.

The genes are TRBV12-5 and TRBJ2-3; the D gene is possibly TRBD1 (7 bases). This CDR3 is 14 amino acids long. Germline V CDR1 and CDR2: LGHNT, FRNRAP. V was trimmed by 6 bases and J by 2 bases, leaving 12 bases between them. The CDR3 sequence: CASGRDSHTDTQYF. The CDR3 DNA sequence: TGTGCTAGTGGGCGGGACAGTCACACAGATACGCAGTATTTT.

The chain couples TRBV11-3 to TRBJ1-1; TRBD1 might be the D (6 bases). V was clipped by 7 bases and J by 8 bases, with 14 bases between them. The length of the CDR3 is 12 residues. In germline, CDR1 is SGHNT, CDR2 YENEEA. DNA of the CDR3: TGTGCCAGCATTTACGGGGGGACAGAAGCTTTCTTT. This gives the protein CASIYGGTEAFF.

The V call is TRBV6-5, the J call TRBJ2-7, with TRBD2 matching over 9 bases. The CDR3 length is 13 residues. V was pared by 8 bases and J by 6 bases, with 8 bases of the junction left unmatched. CDR1 MNHEY and CDR2 SVGAGI come from the germline V gene. Here the CDR3 reads CASHSAGGPEQYF. The CDR3 bases are TGTGCCAGCCATAGTGCGGGGGGGCCCGAGCAGTACTTC.